A selection of T cell receptor beta chains follows, all from one sample in a study of regulatory T cells in long-lasting Graves disease. TCRdb re-derived calls from the multiplex PCR reads in MiXCR, one entry per CDR3 protein. The data contain almost 450,000 distinct CDR3 sequences, over 15% of them singletons. In addition, the sample was reused for a study of T cells in Graves' hyperthyroidism and ophthalmopathy.

The specimen was peripheral blood mononuclear cells (PBMCs), collected at new diagnosis, from a patient treated with antithyroid drugs. These receptors were collected from a woman younger than 45 with Graves disease. Both conserved end residues are part of each CDR3. D genes are given only for firm matches. A row's size may be missing; if present it is once, few, many or a size class.

V: TRBV4-1; D: NA; size: few; J: TRBJ2-5; CDR3: CASSQDRGMGTQYF; DNA: TGCGCCAGCAGCCAAGATAGGGGAATGGGGACCCAGTACTTC
V: TRBV4-1; D: TRBD1; size: many; J: TRBJ2-1; CDR3: CASSQGGQYLDEQFF; DNA: TGCGCCAGCAGCCAAGGGGGACAGTACTTGGATGAGCAGTTCTTC
V: TRBV27; D: NA; size: many; J: TRBJ1-4; CDR3: CASSIDIGTEKLFF; DNA: TGTGCCAGCAGTATTGACATAGGGACTGAAAAACTGTTTTTT
V: TRBV12-5; D: TRBD2; size: NA; J: TRBJ2-1; CDR3: CASGASTSGVHNEQFF; DNA: TGTGCTAGTGGTGCCTCGACTAGCGGGGTCCACAATGAGCAGTTCTTC
V: TRBV7-9; D: TRBD2; size: many; J: TRBJ2-3; CDR3: CASSPGTSGTRTDTQYF; DNA: TGTGCCAGCAGCCCAGGGACTAGCGGGACCCGCACAGATACGCAGTATTTT
V: TRBV7-6; D: NA; size: many; J: TRBJ2-2; CDR3: CASSLNSGNTGELFF; DNA: TGTGCCAGCAGCTTAAATTCGGGGAACACCGGGGAGCTGTTTTTT
V: TRBV16; D: NA; size: few; J: TRBJ1-2; CDR3: CASSQSIGLDGYTF; DNA: TGTGCCAGCAGCCAATCGATAGGGTTGGATGGCTACACCTTC
V: TRBV6-2/TRBV6-3; D: TRBD1; size: many; J: TRBJ2-7; CDR3: CASSYPSTGAHHEQYF; DNA: TGTGCCAGCAGTTACCCCTCGACAGGGGCCCACCACGAGCAGTACTTC
V: TRBV19; D: TRBD1; size: NA; J: TRBJ2-1; CDR3: CASSFGRQGAVNEQFF; DNA: TGTGCCAGTAGTTTTGGTAGACAGGGGGCGGTCAATGAGCAGTTCTTC
V: TRBV3-1; D: NA; size: many; J: TRBJ2-3; CDR3: CASSFTRGNTQYF; DNA: TGTGCCAGCAGCTTTACGCGCGGGAATACGCAGTATTTT
V: TRBV7-8; D: TRBD1; size: NA; J: TRBJ1-5; CDR3: CASSPRTGRALFLSQHF; DNA: TGTGCCAGCAGCCCGCGGACAGGGCGCGCCCTTTTTTTGTCCCAGCATTTT
V: TRBV20-1; D: NA; size: few; J: TRBJ2-5; CDR3: CSARSTGVFLGETQYF; DNA: TGCAGTGCGCGATCGACAGGAGTCTTTTTAGGAGAGACCCAGTACTTC
V: TRBV20-1; D: NA; size: NA; J: TRBJ2-7; CDR3: CSAREDRGDLRYF; DNA: TGCAGTGCTAGAGAAGATCGCGGGGACCTCCGGTACTTC
V: TRBV9; D: NA; size: NA; J: TRBJ2-3; CDR3: CASSASKRGTDTQYF; DNA: TGTGCCAGCAGCGCGTCTAAACGGGGAACAGATACGCAGTATTTT
V: TRBV29-1; D: NA; size: few; J: TRBJ1-2; CDR3: CSVEGGQGYGYTF; DNA: TGCAGCGTTGAAGGGGGCCAGGGCTATGGCTACACCTTC
V: TRBV3-1; D: NA; size: NA; J: TRBJ2-7; CDR3: CASSQGNYRVYEQYF; DNA: TGTGCCAGCAGCCAAGGCAACTACAGGGTCTACGAGCAGTACTTC
V: TRBV3-1; D: NA; size: NA; J: TRBJ1-6; CDR3: CASSPERRDSPLHF; DNA: TGTGCCAGCAGCCCGGAGAGAAGGGATTCACCCCTCCACTTT
V: TRBV19; D: NA; size: NA; J: TRBJ2-3; CDR3: CASSPRQFDTQYF; DNA: TGTGCCAGTAGTCCCCGACAGTTTGATACGCAGTATTTT
V: TRBV28; D: TRBD2; size: once; J: TRBJ2-7; CDR3: CASSLEGLADYEQYF; DNA: TGTGCCAGCAGTTTAGAGGGACTAGCAGACTACGAGCAGTACTTC
V: TRBV28; D: NA; size: NA; J: TRBJ2-3; CDR3: CASRVWSTDTQYF; DNA: TGTGCCAGCCGCGTTTGGAGCACAGATACGCAGTATTTT
V: TRBV6-1; D: NA; size: NA; J: TRBJ1-6; CDR3: CASKYEGSPLHF; DNA: TGTGCCAGCAAATACGAAGGTTCACCCCTCCACTTT
V: TRBV24-1; D: NA; size: NA; J: TRBJ2-1; CDR3: CAARSTGCDEQFF; DNA: TGTGCCGCGAGGAGCACCGGGTGCGATGAGCAGTTCTTC
V: TRBV7-4; D: NA; size: many; J: TRBJ1-1; CDR3: CASSLPFF; DNA: TGTGCCAGCAGCTTACCTTTCTTT
V: TRBV4-2; D: NA; size: few; J: TRBJ2-3; CDR3: CASSQDPPGTSTDTQYF; DNA: TGTGCCAGCAGCCAAGATCCCCCAGGGACTAGCACAGATACGCAGTATTTT
V: TRBV7-7; D: NA; size: many; J: TRBJ2-7; CDR3: CASSPTSNSYEQYF; DNA: TGTGCTAGCAGCCCTACTAGCAACTCCTACGAGCAGTACTTC
V: TRBV2; D: NA; size: many; J: TRBJ2-2; CDR3: CASSRAHTGELFF; DNA: TGTGCCAGCAGTCGGGCGCACACCGGGGAGCTGTTTTTT
V: TRBV7-3; D: TRBD2; size: many; J: TRBJ2-1; CDR3: CASSPNAAGDKFF; DNA: TGTGCCAGCAGCCCGAACGCGGCGGGAGACAAGTTCTTC
V: TRBV7-7; D: TRBD2; size: many; J: TRBJ2-1; CDR3: CASSLGLAPPQWDNEQFF; DNA: TGTGCTAGCAGCTTGGGACTAGCACCTCCTCAGTGGGACAATGAGCAGTTCTTC
V: TRBV9; D: NA; size: NA; J: TRBJ2-3; CDR3: CASSSGDPGGGDTQYF; DNA: TGTGCCAGCAGCTCCGGGGACCCCGGCGGCGGAGATACGCAGTATTTT